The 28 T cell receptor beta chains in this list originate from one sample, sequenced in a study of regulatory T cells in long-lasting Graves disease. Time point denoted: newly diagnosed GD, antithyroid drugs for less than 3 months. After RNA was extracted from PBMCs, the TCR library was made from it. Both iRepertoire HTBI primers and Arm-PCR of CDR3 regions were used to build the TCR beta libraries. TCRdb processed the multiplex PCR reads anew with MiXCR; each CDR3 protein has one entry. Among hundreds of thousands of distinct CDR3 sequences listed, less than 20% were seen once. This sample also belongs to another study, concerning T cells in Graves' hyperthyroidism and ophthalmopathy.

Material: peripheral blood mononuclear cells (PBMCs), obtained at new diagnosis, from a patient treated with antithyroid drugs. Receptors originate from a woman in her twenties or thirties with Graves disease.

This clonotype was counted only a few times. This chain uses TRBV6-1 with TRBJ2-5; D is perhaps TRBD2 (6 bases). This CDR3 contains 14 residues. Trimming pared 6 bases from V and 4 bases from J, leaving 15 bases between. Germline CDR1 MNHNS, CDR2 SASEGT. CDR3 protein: CASRTTAGGETQYF. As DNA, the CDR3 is TGTGCCAGCAGAACGACAGCGGGCGGAGAGACCCAGTACTTC.

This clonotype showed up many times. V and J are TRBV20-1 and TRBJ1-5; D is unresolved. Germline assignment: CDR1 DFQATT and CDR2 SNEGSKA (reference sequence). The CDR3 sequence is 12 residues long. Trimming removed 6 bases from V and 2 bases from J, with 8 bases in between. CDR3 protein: CSASEGNQPQHF. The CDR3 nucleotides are TGCAGTGCGAGTGAAGGCAATCAGCCCCAGCATTTT.

The CDR3 bases are TGTGCCAGCAGTTCTCAGGGGGCGCATTCACCCCTCCACTTT. Its translation is CASSSQGAHSPLHF. V usage is TRBV6-2 or TRBV6-3 and J usage is TRBJ1-6; 8 nucleotides match TRBD1. Germline assignment: CDR1 MNHEY and CDR2 SVGEGT. The CDR3 is 14 residues long. Unmatched junction bases numbered 4, after V lost 4 bases and J lost 8 bases.

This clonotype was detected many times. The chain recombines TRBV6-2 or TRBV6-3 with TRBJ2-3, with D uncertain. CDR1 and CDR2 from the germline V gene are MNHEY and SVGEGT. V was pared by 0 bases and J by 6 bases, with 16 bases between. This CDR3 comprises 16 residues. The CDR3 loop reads CASSYSLGEPPDTQYF. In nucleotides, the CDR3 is TGTGCCAGCAGTTACTCGTTAGGCGAGCCCCCCGATACGCAGTATTTT.

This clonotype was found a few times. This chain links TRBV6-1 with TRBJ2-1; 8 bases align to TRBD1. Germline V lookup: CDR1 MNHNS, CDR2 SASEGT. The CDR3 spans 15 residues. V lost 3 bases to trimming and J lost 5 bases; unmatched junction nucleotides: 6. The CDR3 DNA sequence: TGTGCCAGCAGTGAGTCAGGGGGCATCGACAATGAGCAGTTCTTC. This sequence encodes CASSESGGIDNEQFF.

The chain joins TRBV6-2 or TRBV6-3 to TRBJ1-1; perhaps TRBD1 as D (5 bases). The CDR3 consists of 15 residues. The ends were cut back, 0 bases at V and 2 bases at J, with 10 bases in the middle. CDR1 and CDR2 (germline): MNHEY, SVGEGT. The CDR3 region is CASSYSGQGNTEAFF. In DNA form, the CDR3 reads TGTGCCAGCAGTTACTCCGGGCAGGGTAACACTGAAGCTTTCTTT.

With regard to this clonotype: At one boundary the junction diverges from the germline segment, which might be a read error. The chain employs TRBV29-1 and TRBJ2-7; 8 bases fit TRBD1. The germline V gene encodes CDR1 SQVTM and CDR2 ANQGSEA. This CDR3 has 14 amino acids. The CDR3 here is CNVERDRPPGEQYF. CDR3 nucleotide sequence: TGCAACGTTGAACGGGACAGGCCCCCTGGGGAGCAGTACTTC.

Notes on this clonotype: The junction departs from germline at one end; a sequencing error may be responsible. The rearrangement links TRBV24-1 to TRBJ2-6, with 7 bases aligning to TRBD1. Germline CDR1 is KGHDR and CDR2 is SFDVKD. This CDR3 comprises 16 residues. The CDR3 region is CANSEYRGPGANVLTF. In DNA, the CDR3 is TGTGCCAACAGTGAATACAGGGGCCCTGGGGCCAACGTCCTGACTTTC.

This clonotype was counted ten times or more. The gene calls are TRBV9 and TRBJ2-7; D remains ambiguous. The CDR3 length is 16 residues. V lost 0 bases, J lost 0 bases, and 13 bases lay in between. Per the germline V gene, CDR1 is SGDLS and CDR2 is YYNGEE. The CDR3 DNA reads TGTGCCAGCAGCGTAGACGTCGGGTCGAGCTCCTACGAGCAGTACTTC. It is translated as CASSVDVGSSSYEQYF.

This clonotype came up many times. In DNA form, the CDR3 reads TGTGCCAGCAGTTTCGACGTAAATTGGGGCTACACCTTC. Protein: CASSFDVNWGYTF. The chain uses TRBV28 and TRBJ1-2; no reliable D call. The CDR3 is 13 amino acids. The V gene lost 3 bases and the J gene lost 8 bases, with 13 bases spanning the gap. The germline V gene has CDR1 MDHEN and CDR2 SYDVKM.

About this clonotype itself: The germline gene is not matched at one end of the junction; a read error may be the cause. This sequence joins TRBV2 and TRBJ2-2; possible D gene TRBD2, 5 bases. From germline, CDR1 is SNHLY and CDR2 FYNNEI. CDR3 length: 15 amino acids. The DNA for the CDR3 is TGTACCAGCAGTGAAGATCGGGGGAACACCGGGGAGCTGTTTTTT. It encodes CTSSEDRGNTGELFF.

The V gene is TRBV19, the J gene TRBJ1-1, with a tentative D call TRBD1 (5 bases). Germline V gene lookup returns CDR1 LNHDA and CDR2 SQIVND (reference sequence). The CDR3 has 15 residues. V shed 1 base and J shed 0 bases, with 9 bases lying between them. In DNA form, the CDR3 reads TGTGCCAGTAGTATAGGAGGCAGGGTGAACACTGAAGCTTTCTTT. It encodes CASSIGGRVNTEAFF.

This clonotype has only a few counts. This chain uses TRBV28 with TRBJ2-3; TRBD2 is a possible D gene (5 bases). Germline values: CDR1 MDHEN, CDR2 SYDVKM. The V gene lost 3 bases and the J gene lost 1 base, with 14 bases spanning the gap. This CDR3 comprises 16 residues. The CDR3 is CASSLNPARGTDTQYF. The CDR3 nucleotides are TGTGCCAGCAGTTTGAATCCAGCGAGGGGCACAGATACGCAGTATTTT. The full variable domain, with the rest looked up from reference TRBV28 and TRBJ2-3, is DVKVTQSSRYLVKRTGEKVFLECVQDMDHENMFWYRQDPGLGLRLIYFSYDVKMKEKGDIPEGYSVSREKKERFSLILESASTNQTSMYLCASSLNPARGTDTQYFGPGTRLTVL.

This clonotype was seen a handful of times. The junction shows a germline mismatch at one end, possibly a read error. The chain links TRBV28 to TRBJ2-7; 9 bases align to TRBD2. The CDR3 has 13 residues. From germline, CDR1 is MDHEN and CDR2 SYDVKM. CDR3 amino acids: CAGSGRRGYEQYF. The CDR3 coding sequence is TGTGCCGGCAGCGGGAGGCGCGGCTACGAGCAGTACTTC.

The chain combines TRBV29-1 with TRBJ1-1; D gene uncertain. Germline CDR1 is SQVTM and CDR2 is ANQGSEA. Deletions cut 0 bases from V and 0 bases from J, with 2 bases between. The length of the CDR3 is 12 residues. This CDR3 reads CSVEEMNTEAFF. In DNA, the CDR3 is TGCAGCGTTGAAGAGATGAACACTGAAGCTTTCTTT.

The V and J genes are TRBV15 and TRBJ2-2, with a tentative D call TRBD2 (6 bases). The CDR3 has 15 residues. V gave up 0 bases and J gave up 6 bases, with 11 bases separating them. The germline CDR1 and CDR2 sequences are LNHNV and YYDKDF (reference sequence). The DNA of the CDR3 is TGTGCCACCAGCAGAGAGAGACTAGGTTCCGGGGAGCTGTTTTTT. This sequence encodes CATSRERLGSGELFF.

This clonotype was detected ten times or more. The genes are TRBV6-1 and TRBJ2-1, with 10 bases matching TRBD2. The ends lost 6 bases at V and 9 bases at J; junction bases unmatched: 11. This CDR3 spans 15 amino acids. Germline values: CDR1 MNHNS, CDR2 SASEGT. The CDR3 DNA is TGTGCCAGCAGAGAGACTAGCGGGTTCGTAGGTGAGCAGTTCTTC. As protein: CASRETSGFVGEQFF.

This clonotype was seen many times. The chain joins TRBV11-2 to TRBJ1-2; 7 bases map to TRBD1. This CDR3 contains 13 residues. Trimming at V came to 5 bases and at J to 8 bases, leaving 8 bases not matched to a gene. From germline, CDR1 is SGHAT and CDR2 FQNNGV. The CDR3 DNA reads TGTGCCAGCAGCCCCGGACAGGCGAGGGGCTACACCTTC. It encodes CASSPGQARGYTF.

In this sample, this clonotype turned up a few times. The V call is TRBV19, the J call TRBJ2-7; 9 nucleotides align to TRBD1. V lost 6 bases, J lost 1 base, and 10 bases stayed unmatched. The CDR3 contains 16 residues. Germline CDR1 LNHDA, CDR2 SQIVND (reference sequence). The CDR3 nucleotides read TGTGCCAGTAGGCCACAGGGACAGGGAGGATCCTACGAGCAGTACTTC. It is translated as CASRPQGQGGSYEQYF.

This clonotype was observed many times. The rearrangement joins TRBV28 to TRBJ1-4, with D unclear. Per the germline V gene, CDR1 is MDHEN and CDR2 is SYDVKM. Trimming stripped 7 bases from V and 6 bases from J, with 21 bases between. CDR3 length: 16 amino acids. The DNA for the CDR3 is TGTGCCAGCACCCATTTGGGAGGGAATACGGATGAAAAACTGTTTTTT. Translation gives CASTHLGGNTDEKLFF. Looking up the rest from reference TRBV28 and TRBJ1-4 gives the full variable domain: DVKVTQSSRYLVKRTGEKVFLECVQDMDHENMFWYRQDPGLGLRLIYFSYDVKMKEKGDIPEGYSVSREKKERFSLILESASTNQTSMYLCASTHLGGNTDEKLFFGSGTQLSVL.

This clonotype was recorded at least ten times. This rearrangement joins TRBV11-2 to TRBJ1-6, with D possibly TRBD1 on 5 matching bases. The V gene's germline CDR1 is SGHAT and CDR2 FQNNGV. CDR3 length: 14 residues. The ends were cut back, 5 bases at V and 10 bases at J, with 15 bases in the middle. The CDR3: CASSRDVRGSPLHF. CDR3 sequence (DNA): TGTGCCAGCAGCCGGGACGTACGTGGATCACCCCTCCACTTT.

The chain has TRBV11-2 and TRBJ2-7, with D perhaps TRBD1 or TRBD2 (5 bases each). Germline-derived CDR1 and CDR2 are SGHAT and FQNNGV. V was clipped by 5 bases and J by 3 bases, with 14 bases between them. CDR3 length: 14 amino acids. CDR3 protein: CASSRGTEYYEQYF. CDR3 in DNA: TGTGCCAGCAGCCGAGGGACGGAATACTACGAGCAGTACTTC. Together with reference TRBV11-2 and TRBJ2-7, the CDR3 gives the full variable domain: EAGVAQSPRYKIIEKRQSVAFWCNPISGHATLYWYQQILGQGPKLLIQFQNNGVVDDSQLPKDRFSAERLKGVDSTLKIQPAKLEDSAVYLCASSRGTEYYEQYFGPGTRLTVT.

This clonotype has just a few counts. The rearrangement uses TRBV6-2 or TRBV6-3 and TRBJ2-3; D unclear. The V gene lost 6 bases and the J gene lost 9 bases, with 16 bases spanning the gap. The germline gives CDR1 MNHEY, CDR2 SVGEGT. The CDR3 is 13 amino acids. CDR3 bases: TGTGCCAGCAGACCGGGCCCGGGTGAGACGCAGTATTTT. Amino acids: CASRPGPGETQYF.

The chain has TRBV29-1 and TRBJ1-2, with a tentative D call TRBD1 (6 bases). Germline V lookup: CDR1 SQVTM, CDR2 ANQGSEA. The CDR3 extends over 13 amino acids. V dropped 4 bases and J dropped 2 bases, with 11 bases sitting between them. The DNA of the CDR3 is TGCAGCGTTGTGTCACAGGGCAACTATGGCTACACCTTC. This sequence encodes CSVVSQGNYGYTF.

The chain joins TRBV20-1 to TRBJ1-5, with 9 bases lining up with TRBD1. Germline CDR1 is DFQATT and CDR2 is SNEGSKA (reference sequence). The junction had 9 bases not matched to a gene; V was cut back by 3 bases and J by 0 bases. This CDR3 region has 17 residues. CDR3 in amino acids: CSASTLQGASSNQPQHF. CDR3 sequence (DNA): TGCAGTGCTAGTACCCTACAGGGGGCGAGTAGCAATCAGCCCCAGCATTTT.

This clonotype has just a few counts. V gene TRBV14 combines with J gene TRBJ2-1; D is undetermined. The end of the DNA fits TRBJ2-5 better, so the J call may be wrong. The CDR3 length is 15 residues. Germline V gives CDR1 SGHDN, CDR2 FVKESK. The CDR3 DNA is TGTGCCAGCGGCGTTATCAAGGTTTCAGGCGAGACCCAGTACTTC. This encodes CASGVIKVSGETQYF.

The CDR3 nucleotides read TGCGCCAGCAGCCCCCCGGACAGCCAATACGAGCAGTACTTC. This encodes CASSPPDSQYEQYF. The chain uses TRBV4-1 and TRBJ2-7, with D possibly matching TRBD1 (6 bases). Germline V gene data show CDR1 as MGHRA and CDR2 as YSYEKL. This CDR3 has 14 residues. V was clipped by 4 bases and J by 4 bases, with 14 bases between them.

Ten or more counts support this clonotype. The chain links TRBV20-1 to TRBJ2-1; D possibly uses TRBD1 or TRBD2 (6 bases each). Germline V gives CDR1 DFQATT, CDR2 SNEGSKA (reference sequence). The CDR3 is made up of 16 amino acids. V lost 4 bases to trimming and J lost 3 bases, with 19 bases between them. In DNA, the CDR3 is TGCAGTGCTAACCTCCGCGGGACAACGCTCTACAATGAGCAGTTCTTC. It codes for CSANLRGTTLYNEQFF.